The source of this TCR beta chain is a study of identical twins' blood T cells. Overall study findings and caveats: Out-of-frame TCRbeta clonotypes reportedly had markedly more similar V usage in twins than unrelated donors.

Germline V CDR1 and CDR2: LNHNV, YYDKDF (reference sequence). The CDR3 totals 15 residues. This clonotype has only one observation. What it binds is not known. A junction boundary mismatches the germline segment, possibly from a read error. TCRdb re-called the 5' RACE reads with MiXCR, one entry per CDR3 protein. The sample includes 350,000 to 400,000 distinct CDR3 sequences, approximately 30% of them seen just once. The sequence came from a woman aged 18-50 years in good health. Sequenced: PBMCs. V gene TRBV15 combines with J gene TRBJ1-2; the match to TRBD1 covers 9 bases. Here the CDR3 DNA reads TGTGCCACCAGCAGCGGGACAGGGAGTTACTATGACTACACCTTC. It codes for CATSSGTGSYYDYTF.